This T cell receptor beta chain stems from a study of high-grade serous ovarian cancer treatment subgroups. Study in general: Each sample yielded on average roughly 7,000 unique TCR beta rearrangements from approximately 15,000 reads.

Tumor tissue was taken before any definitive surgery or chemotherapy was given. This clone was counted only a few times. Its target is not known. Study findings and constraints: Clonal relatedness tracked neoantigen level, and by trend copy number and mutation load. Repertoire similarity ranged about 0.095 to 0.8 between tumors of one patient.

Libraries were prepared by immunoSEQ multiplex PCR; TCRdb keeps only in-frame clonotypes and omits some of them. This sample has under 30,000 clones; around 80% occur once, and the top ten carry 2% to 2.5%. V lost 3 bases to trimming and J lost 5 bases, with 11 bases between them. The CDR3 runs to 13 residues. From germline, CDR1 is LNHDA and CDR2 SQIVND (reference sequence). The sequence came from a human donor with high-grade serous ovarian cancer. The chain uses TRBV19 and TRBJ2-7, with D possibly called TRBD1 or TRBD2 (5 bases each). Sequenced: tumor tissue. CDR3: CASSIGARHEQYF. DNA of the CDR3: TGTGCCAGTAGTATCGGGGCTAGACACGAGCAGTACTTC.